The clone carrying this T cell receptor beta chain was observed at least ten times. TCRdb re-called the RACE reads with MiXCR, one entry per CDR3 protein. Of fewer than 200,000 distinct CDR3 sequences in the sample, about a quarter were seen once. The data stem from a study of human T cells and chemical hapten exposure. V lost 5 bases, J lost 1 base, and 0 bases stayed unmatched. The CDR3 has 13 amino acids. The germline V gene encodes CDR1 SGDLS and CDR2 YYNGEE. The sample's time point: patch test 3, about 24 weeks after DPC sensitization. As for treatment: therapeutic diphenylcyclopropenone sensitization with weekly scalp DPC.

The rearrangement joins TRBV9 to TRBJ2-7; TRBD1 aligns across 10 bases. This material consisted of whole blood, taken in connection with sensitization to the hapten diphenylcyclopropenone (DPC). The TCR sequence derives from a young woman with alopecia areata. Some clones in this sample may be carry-over from other donors' samples. CDR3 in amino acids: CASRGQGSYEQYF. CDR3 nucleotides: TGTGCCAGCAGGGGACAGGGGTCCTACGAGCAGTACTTC. Supplemented by reference TRBV9 and TRBJ2-7, the full variable domain reads DSGVTQTPKHLITATGQRVTLRCSPRSGDLSVYWYQQSLDQGLQFLIQYYNGEERAKGNILERFSAQQFPDLHSELNLSSLELGDSALYFCASRGQGSYEQYFGPGTRLTVT.